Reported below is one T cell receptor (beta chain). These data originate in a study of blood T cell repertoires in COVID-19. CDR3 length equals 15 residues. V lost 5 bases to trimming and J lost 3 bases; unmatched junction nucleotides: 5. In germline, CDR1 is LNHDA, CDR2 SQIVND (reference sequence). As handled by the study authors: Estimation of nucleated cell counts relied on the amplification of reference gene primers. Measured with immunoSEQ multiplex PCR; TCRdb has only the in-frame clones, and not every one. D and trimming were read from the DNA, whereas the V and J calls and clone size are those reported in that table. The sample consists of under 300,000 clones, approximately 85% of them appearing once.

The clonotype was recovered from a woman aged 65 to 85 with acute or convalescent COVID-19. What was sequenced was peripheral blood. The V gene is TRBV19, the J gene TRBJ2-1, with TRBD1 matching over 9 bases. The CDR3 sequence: CASSPGTGNYNEQFF. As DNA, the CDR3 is TGTGCCAGTAGTCCCGGGACAGGGAACTACAATGAGCAGTTCTTC.